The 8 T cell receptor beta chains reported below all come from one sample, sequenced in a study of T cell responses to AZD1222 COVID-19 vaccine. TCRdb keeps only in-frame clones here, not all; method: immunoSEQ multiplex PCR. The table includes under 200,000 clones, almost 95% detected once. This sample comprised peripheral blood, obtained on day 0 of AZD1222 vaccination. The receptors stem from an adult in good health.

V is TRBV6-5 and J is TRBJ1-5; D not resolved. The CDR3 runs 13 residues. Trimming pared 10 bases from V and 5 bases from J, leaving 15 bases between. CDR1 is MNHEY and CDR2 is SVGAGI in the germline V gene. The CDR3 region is CAIGERRHQPQHF. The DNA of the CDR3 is TGTGCCATCGGGGAGAGACGACATCAGCCCCAGCATTTT.

The CDR3 sequence: CATTTGLNTEAFF. In DNA form, the CDR3 reads TGTGCCACAACGACAGGGTTAAACACTGAAGCTTTCTTT. The chain links TRBV19 to TRBJ1-1, with TRBD1 matching over 7 bases. The CDR3 length is 13 residues. The germline V gene encodes CDR1 LNHDA and CDR2 SQIVND (reference sequence). The junction had 7 bases not matched to a gene; V was cut back by 10 bases and J by 2 bases.

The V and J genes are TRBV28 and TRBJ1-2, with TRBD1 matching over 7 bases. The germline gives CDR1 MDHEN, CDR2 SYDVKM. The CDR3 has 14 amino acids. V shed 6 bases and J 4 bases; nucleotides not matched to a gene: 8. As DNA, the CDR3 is TGTGCCAGCAGCTCGACAGGGTTGCTCTATGGCTACACCTTC. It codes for CASSSTGLLYGYTF.

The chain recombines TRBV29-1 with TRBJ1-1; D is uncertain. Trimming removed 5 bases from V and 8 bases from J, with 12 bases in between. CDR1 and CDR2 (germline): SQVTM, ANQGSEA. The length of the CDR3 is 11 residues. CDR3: CSVLQGLEAFF. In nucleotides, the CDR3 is TGCAGCGTTCTCCAAGGACTGGAAGCTTTCTTT.

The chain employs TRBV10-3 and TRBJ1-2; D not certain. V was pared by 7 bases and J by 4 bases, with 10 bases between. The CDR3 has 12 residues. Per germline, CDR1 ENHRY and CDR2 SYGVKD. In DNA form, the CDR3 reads TGTGCCATCAACACAGAACCCTATGGCTACACCTTC. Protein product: CAINTEPYGYTF.

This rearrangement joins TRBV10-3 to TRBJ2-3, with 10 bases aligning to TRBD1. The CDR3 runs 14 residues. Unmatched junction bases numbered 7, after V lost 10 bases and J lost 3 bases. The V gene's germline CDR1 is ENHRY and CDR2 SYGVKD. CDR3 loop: CATKPGQGTDTQYF. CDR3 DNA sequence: TGTGCCACCAAACCGGGACAGGGGACAGATACGCAGTATTTT.

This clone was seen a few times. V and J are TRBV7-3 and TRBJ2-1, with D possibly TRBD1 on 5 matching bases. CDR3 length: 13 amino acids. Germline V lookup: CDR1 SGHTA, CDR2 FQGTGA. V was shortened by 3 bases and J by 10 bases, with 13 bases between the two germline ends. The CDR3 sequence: CASSFQGSMEQFF. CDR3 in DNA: TGTGCCAGCAGCTTTCAGGGATCAATGGAGCAGTTCTTC.

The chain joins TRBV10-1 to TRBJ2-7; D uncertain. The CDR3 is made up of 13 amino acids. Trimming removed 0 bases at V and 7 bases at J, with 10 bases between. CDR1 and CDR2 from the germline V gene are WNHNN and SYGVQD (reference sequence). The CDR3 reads CASSESLGGEQYF. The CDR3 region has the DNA TGCGCCAGCAGTGAGTCCTTGGGCGGTGAGCAGTACTTC.